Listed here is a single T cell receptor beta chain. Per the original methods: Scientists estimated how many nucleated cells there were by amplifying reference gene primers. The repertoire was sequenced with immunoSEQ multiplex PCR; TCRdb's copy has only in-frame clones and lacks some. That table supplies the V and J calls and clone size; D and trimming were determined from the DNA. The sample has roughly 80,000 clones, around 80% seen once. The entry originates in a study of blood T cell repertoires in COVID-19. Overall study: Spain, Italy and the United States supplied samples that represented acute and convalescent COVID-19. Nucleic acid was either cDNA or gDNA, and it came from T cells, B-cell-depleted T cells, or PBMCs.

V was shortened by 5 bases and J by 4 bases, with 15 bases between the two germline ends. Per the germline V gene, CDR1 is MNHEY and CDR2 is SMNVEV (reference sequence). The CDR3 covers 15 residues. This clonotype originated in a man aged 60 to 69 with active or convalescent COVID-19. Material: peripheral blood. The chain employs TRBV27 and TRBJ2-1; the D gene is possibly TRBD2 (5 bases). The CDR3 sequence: CASSTPREEYNEQFF. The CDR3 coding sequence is TGTGCCAGCAGTACCCCCCGGGAAGAGTACAATGAGCAGTTCTTC.